This TCR beta chain originates from a study of blood T cells in healthy people across ages. With a J-beta primer mix and a sample-barcoded 5' primer, a second PCR ran 7 to 11 cycles. Via MiXCR, TCRdb re-called the 5' RACE reads, giving one row per CDR3 protein. The top ten hold around an eighth of the sample, which has some 900,000 distinct CDR3 sequences, 40% to 60% seen once. The source of this sequence is a young man in good health. The sequenced sample was blood.

The CDR3 loop is CASSLWVGGTTGELFF. CDR3 in DNA: TGTGCCAGCAGTTTATGGGTCGGCGGAACCACCGGGGAGCTGTTTTTT. This chain joins TRBV28 and TRBJ2-2, with D unresolved. V was clipped by 0 bases and J by 4 bases, with 12 bases between them. CDR1 and CDR2 from the germline V gene are MDHEN and SYDVKM. CDR3 length equals 16 residues.